Below are 32 T cell receptor beta chains sequenced from a single sample in a study of T cell responses to AZD1222 COVID-19 vaccine. Measured with immunoSEQ multiplex PCR; TCRdb has only the in-frame clones, and not every one. The sample shows 160,000 or so clones, around 92% of them seen only once. The sequencing here drew on peripheral blood, taken on day 0 of MenACWY control vaccination. The receptors shown here come from an adult in good health.

This chain uses TRBV24-1 with TRBJ2-1; tentatively, D is TRBD2 (5 bases). V was clipped by 10 bases and J by 7 bases, with 13 bases between them. Germline V lookup: CDR1 KGHDR, CDR2 SFDVKD. The CDR3 has 12 amino acids. CDR3 coding DNA: TGTGCCACTCGAGGGCGGTCAAATGAGCAGTTCTTC. It is translated as CATRGRSNEQFF.

The chain joins TRBV5-1 to TRBJ2-7, with a tentative D call TRBD2 (5 bases). From germline, CDR1 is SGHRS and CDR2 YFSETQ. With 3 bases removed from V and 7 bases from J, the gap between germline ends came to 14 bases. The CDR3 has 13 residues. CDR3 DNA: TGCGCCAGCAGCTGGGAGAGTTGGGGTGAGCAGTACTTC. Translated, it gives CASSWESWGEQYF.

The J gene is TRBJ2-2, the V gene TRBV7-6; 13 bases line up with TRBD2. Germline V CDR1 and CDR2: SGHVS, FNYEAQ. Trimming removed 5 bases from V and 1 base from J; junction bases left unmatched: 4. There are 17 residues in the CDR3. In nucleotides, the CDR3 is TGTGCCAGCAGCCCGGGACTAGCGGGGATGAACACCGGGGAGCTGTTTTTT. It codes for CASSPGLAGMNTGELFF.

V gene TRBV5-6 combines with J gene TRBJ2-3, with TRBD2 as a possible D gene (6 bases). The V and J ends lost 0 bases and 5 bases respectively, with 10 bases between them. There are 14 residues in the CDR3. CDR1 is SGHDT, CDR2 YYEEEE, per germline. This chain's CDR3 is CASSLGGNRDTQYF. The CDR3 nucleotides are TGTGCCAGCAGCTTGGGCGGGAATCGAGATACGCAGTATTTT.

The J gene is TRBJ2-7, the V gene TRBV24-1; 7 positions match TRBD1. The germline V gene encodes CDR1 KGHDR and CDR2 SFDVKD. This CDR3 comprises 16 residues. The junction had 13 bases not matched to a gene; V was cut back by 3 bases and J by 6 bases. CDR3 region: CATSDHGTANSREQYF. The CDR3 coding sequence is TGTGCCACCAGTGATCACGGGACAGCTAATTCGCGCGAGCAGTACTTC.

This chain connects TRBV9 to TRBJ2-7; 10 bases line up with TRBD2. Looked up from germline, CDR1 is SGDLS and CDR2 is YYNGEE. The CDR3 is made up of 15 amino acids. V was pared by 0 bases and J by 2 bases, with 2 bases of the junction left unmatched. The CDR3 sequence is CASSVGTSGPYEQYF. The CDR3 region has the DNA TGTGCCAGCAGCGTAGGGACTAGCGGTCCCTACGAGCAGTACTTC.

This clone came up once. This sequence joins TRBV27 and TRBJ2-1; 12 positions agree with TRBD2. V dropped 3 bases and J dropped 0; count of bases not matched to a gene: 6. Germline CDR1 is MNHEY and CDR2 is SMNVEV (reference sequence). CDR3 length: 18 residues. Here the CDR3 DNA reads TGTGCCAGCAGTTTGAGGACTAGCGGGATTAGCTCCTACAATGAGCAGTTCTTC. Its protein product is CASSLRTSGISSYNEQFF.

The J gene is TRBJ2-2, the V gene TRBV19; D remains ambiguous. Germline V gives CDR1 LNHDA, CDR2 SQIVND (reference sequence). The germline V and J ends were trimmed by 3 bases and 6 bases, with 5 bases remaining between them. This CDR3 is 12 amino acids long. The CDR3 protein is CASSMDPGELFF. Written as DNA, the CDR3 is TGTGCCAGTAGTATGGACCCCGGGGAGCTGTTTTTT.

V and J are TRBV5-6 and TRBJ2-7; D remains ambiguous. The length of the CDR3 is 14 residues. V was clipped by 2 bases and J by 4 bases, with 13 bases between them. Germline loops: CDR1 SGHDT, CDR2 YYEEEE. CDR3 sequence (DNA): TGTGCCAGCAGCTTTAACGCGGCGCCTTACGAGCAGTACTTC. Translating it yields CASSFNAAPYEQYF.

The J gene is TRBJ1-5, the V gene TRBV5-5; D is unclear. The ends were cut back, 1 base at V and 7 bases at J, with 15 bases in the middle. Germline V gives CDR1 SGHKS, CDR2 YYEKEE (reference sequence). The CDR3 consists of 15 residues. This chain's CDR3 is CASSLRLPEIQPQHF. The DNA of the CDR3 is TGTGCCAGCAGCTTGCGACTCCCGGAGATCCAGCCCCAGCATTTT.

The V and J genes are TRBV18 and TRBJ2-1; TRBD2 matches at 12 bases. CDR1 KGHSH and CDR2 LQKENI come from the germline V gene. The CDR3 is made up of 15 amino acids. The ends lost 3 bases at V and 10 bases at J; junction bases unmatched: 7. In DNA form, the CDR3 reads TGTGCCAGCTCACCTTTCCTAGCGGGAGGGGGAGAGCAGTTCTTC. This translates into CASSPFLAGGGEQFF. The full variable domain, in which reference TRBV18 and TRBJ2-1 provide the parts outside the CDR3, is NAGVMQNPRHLVRRRGQEARLRCSPMKGHSHVYWYRQLPEEGLKFMVYLQKENIIDESGMPKERFSAEFPKEGPSILRIQQVVRGDSAAYFCASSPFLAGGGEQFFGPGTRLTVL.

The chain uses TRBV19 and TRBJ1-5, with D uncertain. Germline values: CDR1 LNHDA, CDR2 SQIVND (reference sequence). CDR3 length: 15 residues. Trimming stripped 7 bases from V and 3 bases from J, with 16 bases between. The CDR3 nucleotides are TGTGCCAGTACCCTCCTCGGCGGTGACAATCAGCCCCAGCATTTT. Translated: CASTLLGGDNQPQHF.

The chain combines TRBV19 with TRBJ1-1; D uncertain. Germline CDR1 reads LNHDA; CDR2 reads SQIVND (reference sequence). The CDR3 contains 15 residues. With 3 bases removed from V and 1 base from J, the gap between germline ends came to 12 bases. The CDR3 loop reads CASSIFRSGNTEAFF. The CDR3 DNA reads TGTGCCAGTAGTATTTTCCGCAGCGGGAACACTGAAGCTTTCTTT.

The chain joins TRBV11-3 to TRBJ1-3; D possibly corresponds to TRBD1 (5 bases). The germline gives CDR1 SGHNT, CDR2 YENEEA. The V gene lost 5 bases and the J gene lost 4 bases, with 15 bases spanning the gap. The CDR3 runs to 15 residues. CDR3 DNA: TGTGCCAGCAGCCCCCGGACACCGCTCGGAAACACCATATATTTT. Its translation: CASSPRTPLGNTIYF. The entire variable domain, with the rest obtained from reference TRBV11-3 and TRBJ1-3, is as follows: EAGVVQSPRYKIIEKKQPVAFWCNPISGHNTLYWYLQNLGQGPELLIRYENEEAVDDSQLPKDRFSAERLKGVDSTLKIQPAELGDSAVYLCASSPRTPLGNTIYFGEGSWLTVV.

The chain is built from TRBV11-2 and TRBJ1-2, with TRBD1 as a possible D gene (5 bases). The V gene lost 6 bases and the J gene lost 1 base, with 18 bases spanning the gap. The germline CDR1 and CDR2 sequences are SGHAT and FQNNGV. The CDR3 loop spans 16 amino acids. The CDR3: CASSGGFGTNNYGYTF. DNA for the CDR3: TGTGCCAGCAGTGGTGGTTTTGGGACTAATAACTATGGCTACACCTTC.

V usage is TRBV25-1 and J usage is TRBJ2-7; D may be TRBD2 (5 bases). V lost 4 bases, J lost 4 bases, and 5 bases lay in between. CDR1 and CDR2 from the germline V gene are MGHDK and SYGVNS. The CDR3 is made up of 11 amino acids. The CDR3 region has the DNA TGTGCCAGCAGTGGGACTTACGAGCAGTACTTC. This sequence encodes CASSGTYEQYF.

The rearrangement links TRBV6-5 to TRBJ2-7; TRBD2 is a possible D gene (6 bases). The CDR3 consists of 14 residues. V was trimmed by 6 bases and J by 2 bases, leaving 14 bases between them. Per germline, CDR1 MNHEY and CDR2 SVGAGI. The CDR3 sequence is CASRPRDSAYEQYF. CDR3 bases: TGTGCCAGCAGACCTAGGGACTCGGCCTACGAGCAGTACTTC.

V is TRBV5-1 and J is TRBJ2-5; 7 bases are a match to TRBD1. Germline assignment: CDR1 SGHRS and CDR2 YFSETQ. Trimming at V came to 3 bases and at J to 4 bases, leaving 6 bases not matched to a gene. The CDR3 covers 14 residues. CDR3 region: CASSSGTVIETQYF. The CDR3 coding sequence is TGCGCCAGCAGCTCAGGGACAGTCATAGAGACCCAGTACTTC.

V usage is TRBV18 and J usage is TRBJ2-7; D tentatively reads TRBD1 or TRBD2 (6 bases each). Trimming took off 6 bases at V and 5 bases at J, with 14 bases between the two ends. CDR3 length equals 13 residues. Per germline, CDR1 KGHSH and CDR2 LQKENI. CDR3 amino acids: CASSLLGGNEQYF. In DNA, the CDR3 is TGTGCCAGCTCCCTCCTAGGGGGGAACGAGCAGTACTTC.

The genes are TRBV4-2 and TRBJ1-2; a possible D gene is TRBD1 (5 bases). Trimming stripped 3 bases from V and 0 bases from J, with 11 bases between. The CDR3 consists of 15 residues. The germline CDR1 and CDR2 sequences are LGHNA and YNFKEQ. For the CDR3, the DNA is TGTGCCAGCAGCCAGTCGGACACTACTAACTATGGCTACACCTTC. This codes for CASSQSDTTNYGYTF.

The chain recombines TRBV27 with TRBJ2-3; D is ambiguous. The CDR3 extends over 13 amino acids. V was trimmed by 6 bases and J by 9 bases, leaving 16 bases between them. The V gene's germline CDR1 is MNHEY and CDR2 SMNVEV (reference sequence). CDR3 sequence reads: CASSTKIYLTQYF. The CDR3 DNA is TGTGCCAGCAGCACAAAGATCTACCTCACGCAGTATTTT.

The CDR3 spells CASSQNTFNNSPLHF. The CDR3 nucleotides are TGCGCCAGCAGCCAAAACACGTTTAATAATTCACCCCTCCACTTT. The gene calls are TRBV5-1 and TRBJ1-6; D is ambiguous. The CDR3 consists of 15 residues. Germline loops: CDR1 SGHRS, CDR2 YFSETQ. V dropped 4 bases and J dropped 5 bases, with 13 bases sitting between them.

The rearrangement joins TRBV10-3 to TRBJ1-1; TRBD1 might be the D (6 bases). Trimming removed 10 bases at V and 5 bases at J, with 23 bases between. The germline gives CDR1 ENHRY, CDR2 SYGVKD. The CDR3 contains 15 residues. In nucleotides, the CDR3 is TGTGCCACTTTCCCGGGGGCGCATCAGAGAACTGAAGCTTTCTTT. Its translation: CATFPGAHQRTEAFF.

The J gene is TRBJ1-5, the V gene TRBV28, with 7 nucleotides matching TRBD1. J was trimmed by 0 bases and V by 4 bases; bases with no gene match: 9. Germline V lookup: CDR1 MDHEN, CDR2 SYDVKM. This CDR3 has 17 amino acids. The CDR3 nucleotides are TGTGCCAGCAGTTCACCGGGACAGATGTATAGCAATCAGCCCCAGCATTTT. This codes for CASSSPGQMYSNQPQHF.

The genes are TRBV10-3 and TRBJ2-7; D uncertain. The CDR3 has 13 amino acids. Trimming took off 0 bases at V and 3 bases at J, with 6 bases between the two ends. Germline V gene sequence: CDR1 ENHRY, CDR2 SYGVKD. The CDR3 loop reads CAISESKGYEQYF. CDR3 coding DNA: TGTGCCATCAGTGAGTCGAAAGGCTACGAGCAGTACTTC.

The V gene is TRBV5-1, the J gene TRBJ2-7; D call uncertain. This CDR3 is built from 12 residues. Deletions cut 4 bases from V and 3 bases from J, with 8 bases between. Germline V CDR1 and CDR2: SGHRS, YFSETQ. The CDR3 DNA reads TGCGCCAGCAGCGCCAGCCTCTACGAGCAGTACTTC. This translates into CASSASLYEQYF.

This rearrangement joins TRBV11-1 to TRBJ2-1; 10 nucleotides match TRBD2. The CDR3 covers 15 residues. Germline CDR1 reads SGHAT; CDR2 reads FQDESV (reference sequence). With 5 bases clipped from V and 6 bases from J, the junction kept 7 bases outside the gene matches. The CDR3 sequence is CASSPSGRAGNEQFF. The CDR3 nucleotides read TGTGCCAGCAGCCCCAGCGGGAGGGCCGGCAATGAGCAGTTCTTC.

The gene calls are TRBV30 and TRBJ1-5; D is unclear. This CDR3 spans 13 amino acids. The ends were cut back, 1 base at V and 3 bases at J, with 7 bases in the middle. Germline-derived CDR1 and CDR2 are GTSNPN and SVGIG (reference sequence). The CDR3 nucleotides are TGTGCCTGGAGTGAGGACGACAATCAGCCCCAGCATTTT. Its translation: CAWSEDDNQPQHF. The full variable domain, completed using reference TRBV30 and TRBJ1-5, is SQTIHQWPATLVQPVGSPLSLECTVEGTSNPNLYWYRQAAGRGLQLLFYSVGIGQISSEVPQNLSASRPQDRQFILSSKKLLLSDSGFYLCAWSEDDNQPQHFGDGTRLSIL.

This clone was detected only once. V gene TRBV19 combines with J gene TRBJ2-3, with D perhaps matching TRBD2 (5 bases). In germline, CDR1 is LNHDA, CDR2 SQIVND (reference sequence). V was cut by 6 bases and J by 5 bases, with 21 bases left in between. CDR3 length: 16 residues. The CDR3: CASRRGRAGNEDTQYF. The CDR3 DNA follows: TGTGCCAGTAGACGAGGGCGGGCGGGCAACGAAGATACGCAGTATTTT.

This clone appeared a single time. The gene calls are TRBV9 and TRBJ1-1, with D possibly being TRBD1 (5 bases). Deletions cut 0 bases from V and 4 bases from J, with 16 bases between. CDR1 and CDR2 from the germline V gene are SGDLS and YYNGEE. This CDR3 has 16 residues. In DNA form, the CDR3 reads TGTGCCAGCAGCGTAGTCGGGGGTGCCCTGAGCACTGAAGCTTTCTTT. It translates to CASSVVGGALSTEAFF.

The V call is TRBV7-9, the J call TRBJ1-4; D may be TRBD1 (5 bases). Trimming took 5 bases from V and 1 from J, leaving 8 bases between them. The length of the CDR3 is 14 residues. Germline V CDR1 and CDR2: SEHNR, FQNEAQ (reference sequence). The CDR3 region is CASSPGRTNEKLFF. The DNA of the CDR3 is TGTGCCAGCAGCCCAGGGCGAACTAATGAAAAACTGTTTTTT.

This clone was counted a single time. The V and J genes are TRBV27 and TRBJ1-2, with TRBD1 identical over 7 bases. The junction had 12 bases not matched to a gene; V was cut back by 6 bases and J by 8 bases. Germline CDR1 MNHEY, CDR2 SMNVEV (reference sequence). This CDR3 has 14 residues. CDR3 protein: CASSLRQGRVGYTF. The CDR3 bases are TGTGCCAGCAGCCTCAGACAGGGAAGGGTAGGCTACACCTTC.